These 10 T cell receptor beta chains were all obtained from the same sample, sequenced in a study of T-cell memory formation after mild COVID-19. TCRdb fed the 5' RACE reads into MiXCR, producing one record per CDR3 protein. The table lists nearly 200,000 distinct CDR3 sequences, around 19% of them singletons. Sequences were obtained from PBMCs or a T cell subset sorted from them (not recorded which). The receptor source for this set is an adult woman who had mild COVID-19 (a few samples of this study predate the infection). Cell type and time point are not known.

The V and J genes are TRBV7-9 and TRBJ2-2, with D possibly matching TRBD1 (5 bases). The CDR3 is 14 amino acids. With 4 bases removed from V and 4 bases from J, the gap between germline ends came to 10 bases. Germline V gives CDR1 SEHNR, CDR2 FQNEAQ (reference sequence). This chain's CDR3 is CASSSGHFTGELFF. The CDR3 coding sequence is TGTGCCAGCAGCTCTGGACACTTCACCGGGGAGCTGTTTTTT. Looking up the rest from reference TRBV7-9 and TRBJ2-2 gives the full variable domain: DTGVSQNPRHKITKRGQNVTFRCDPISEHNRLYWYRQTLGQGPEFLTYFQNEAQLEKSRLLSDRFSAERPKGSFSTLEIQRTEQGDSAMYLCASSSGHFTGELFFGEGSRLTVL.

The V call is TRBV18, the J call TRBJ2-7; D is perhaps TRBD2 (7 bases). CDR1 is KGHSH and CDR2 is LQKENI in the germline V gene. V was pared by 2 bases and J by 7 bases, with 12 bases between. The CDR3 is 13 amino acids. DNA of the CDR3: TGTGCCAGCTCACCAGGGGGGGCGAGGGAGCAGTACTTC. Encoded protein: CASSPGGAREQYF.

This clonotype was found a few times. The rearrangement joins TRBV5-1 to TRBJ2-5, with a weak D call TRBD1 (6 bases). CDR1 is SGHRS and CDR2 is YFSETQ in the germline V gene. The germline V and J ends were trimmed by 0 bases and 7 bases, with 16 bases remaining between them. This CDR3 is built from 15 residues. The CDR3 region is CASSLVQGSSRTQYF. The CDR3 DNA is TGCGCCAGCAGCTTGGTTCAGGGGTCTAGCCGGACCCAGTACTTC.

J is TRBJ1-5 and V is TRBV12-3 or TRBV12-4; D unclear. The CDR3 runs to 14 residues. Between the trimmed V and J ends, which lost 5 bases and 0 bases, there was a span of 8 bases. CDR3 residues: CASSPDYSNQPQHF. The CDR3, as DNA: TGTGCCAGCAGTCCAGATTATAGCAATCAGCCCCAGCATTTT.

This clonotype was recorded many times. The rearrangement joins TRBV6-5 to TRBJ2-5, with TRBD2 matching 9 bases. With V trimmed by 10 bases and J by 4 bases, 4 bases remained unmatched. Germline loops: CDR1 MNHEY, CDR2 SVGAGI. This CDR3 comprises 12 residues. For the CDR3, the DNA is TGTGCCACCGCGGGAGGGCGAGAGACCCAGTACTTC. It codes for CATAGGRETQYF.

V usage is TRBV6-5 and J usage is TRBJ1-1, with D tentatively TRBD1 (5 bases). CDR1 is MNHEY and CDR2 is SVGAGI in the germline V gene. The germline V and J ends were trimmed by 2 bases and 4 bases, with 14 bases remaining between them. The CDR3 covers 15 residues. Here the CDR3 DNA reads TGTGCCAGCAGTTACGGGCAGGGTTCGATCACTGAAGCTTTCTTT. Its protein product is CASSYGQGSITEAFF.

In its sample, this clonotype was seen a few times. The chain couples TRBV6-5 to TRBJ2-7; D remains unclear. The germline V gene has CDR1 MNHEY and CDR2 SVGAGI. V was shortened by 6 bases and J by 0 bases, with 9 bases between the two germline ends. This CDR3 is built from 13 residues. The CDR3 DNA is TGTGCCAGCAGATCAGGTCACTCCTACGAGCAGTACTTC. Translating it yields CASRSGHSYEQYF.

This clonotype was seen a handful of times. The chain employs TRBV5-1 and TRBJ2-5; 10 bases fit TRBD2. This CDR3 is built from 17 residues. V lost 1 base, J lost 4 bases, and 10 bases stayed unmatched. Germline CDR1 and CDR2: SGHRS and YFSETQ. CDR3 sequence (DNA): TGCGCCAGCAGCTTGTTTTCGCTAGCGGGAGTGAGAGAGACCCAGTACTTC. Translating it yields CASSLFSLAGVRETQYF. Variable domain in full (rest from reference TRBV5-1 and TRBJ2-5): KAGVTQTPRYLIKTRGQQVTLSCSPISGHRSVSWYQQTPGQGLQFLFEYFSETQRNKGNFPGRFSGRQFSNSRSEMNVSTLELGDSALYLCASSLFSLAGVRETQYFGPGTRLLVL.

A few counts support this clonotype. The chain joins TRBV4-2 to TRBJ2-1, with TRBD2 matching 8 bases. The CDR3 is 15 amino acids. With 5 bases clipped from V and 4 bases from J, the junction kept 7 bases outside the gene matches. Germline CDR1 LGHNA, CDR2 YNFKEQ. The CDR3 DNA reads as TGTGCCAGCAGCAAAGCGGGAGAGACGTACAATGAGCAGTTCTTC. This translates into CASSKAGETYNEQFF.

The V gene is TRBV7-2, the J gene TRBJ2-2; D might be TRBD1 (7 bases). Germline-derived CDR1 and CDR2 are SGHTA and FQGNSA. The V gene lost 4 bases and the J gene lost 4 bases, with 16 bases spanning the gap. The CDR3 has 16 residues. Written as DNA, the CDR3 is TGTGCCAGCAGCTCGCTGCGACAGGGAGGCACCGGGGAGCTGTTTTTT. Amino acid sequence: CASSSLRQGGTGELFF.